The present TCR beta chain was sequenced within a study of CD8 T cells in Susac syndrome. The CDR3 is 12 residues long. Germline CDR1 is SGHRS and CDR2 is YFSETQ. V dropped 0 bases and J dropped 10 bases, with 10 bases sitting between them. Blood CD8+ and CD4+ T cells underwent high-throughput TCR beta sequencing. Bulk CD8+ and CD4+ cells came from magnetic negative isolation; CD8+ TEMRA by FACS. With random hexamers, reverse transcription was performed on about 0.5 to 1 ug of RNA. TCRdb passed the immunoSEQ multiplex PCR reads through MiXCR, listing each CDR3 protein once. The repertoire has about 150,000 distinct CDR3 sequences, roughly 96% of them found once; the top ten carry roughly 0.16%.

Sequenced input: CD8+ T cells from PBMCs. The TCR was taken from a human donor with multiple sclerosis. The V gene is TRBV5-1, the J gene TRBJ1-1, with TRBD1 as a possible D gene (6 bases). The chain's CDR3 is CASSLDRDTAFF. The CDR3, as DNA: TGCGCCAGCAGCTTGGACAGGGACACAGCTTTCTTT.